This T cell receptor beta chain was documented in a study of T-cell memory formation after mild COVID-19. TCR alpha and TCR beta cDNA libraries carrying sample barcodes and UMIs came from 5'RACE with constant-segment primers. TCRdb redid the calling of the 5' RACE reads with MiXCR, one entry per CDR3 protein. The sample carries about 560,000 distinct CDR3 sequences, approximately 15% recorded once. This clonotype was found a few times. The CDR3 totals 11 residues. V lost 8 bases and J lost 10; bases outside the gene matches: 4. The V gene's germline CDR1 is SNHLY and CDR2 FYNNEI. The J gene is TRBJ2-1, the V gene TRBV2; 8 bases align to TRBD2. The clonotype originates from an adult woman who had mild COVID-19 (a few samples of this study predate the infection). Cell type and time point are not known. The sequencing sample was made of PBMCs or a T cell subset sorted from them (not recorded which). For the CDR3, the DNA is TGTGCCAGCGGGTCGGGAGGGGAGCAGTTCTTC. Its protein is CASGSGGEQFF.